The 25 T cell receptor beta chains given below trace back to one sample, sequenced in a study of CD8 T cells in ankylosing spondylitis (dated by TCRdb to about 2017). Library method: 5' RACE. Instrument used: Illumina HiSeq 2500. In TCRdb, the public reads were trimmed at Q25 with fastp and aligned with MiXCR, with productive beta chains retained. Each record represents a unique CDR3 protein, reported with the most common genes and DNA among its rows. For this sample there are around 220,000 distinct CDR3 sequences; under 12% appear just once. About 20% of the sample belongs to the ten largest clones. Sequencing input: blood, either unsorted or a sorted T cell fraction (not recorded which). The source is a male donor with ankylosing spondylitis or in good health (not recorded which).

This clonotype was recorded at least ten times. The chain is built from TRBV6-1 and TRBJ1-4; D perhaps matches TRBD1 (5 bases). The CDR3 totals 13 residues. Between the trimmed V and J ends, which lost 6 bases and 8 bases, there was a span of 13 bases. Germline assignment: CDR1 MNHNS and CDR2 SASEGT. Here the CDR3 DNA reads TGTGCCAGCAGGAGAGACAGTCCCGAAAAACTGTTTTTT. This translates into CASRRDSPEKLFF.

The table lists this clonotype with a few counts. The chain is built from TRBV12-3 or TRBV12-4 and TRBJ2-5; 7 nucleotides agree with TRBD2. V shed 5 bases, J shed 6 bases, and the junction held 6 bases outside the gene matches. The CDR3 covers 13 residues. The CDR3 region is CASSQTSLQTQYF. The CDR3 DNA is TGTGCCAGCAGTCAGACTAGCCTCCAGACCCAGTACTTC.

In its sample, this clonotype was seen many times. This sequence joins TRBV29-1 and TRBJ2-7, with a possible D match to TRBD2 (6 bases). The CDR3 covers 15 residues. Deletions cut 3 bases from V and 3 bases from J, with 18 bases between. Looked up from germline, CDR1 is SQVTM and CDR2 is ANQGSEA. The CDR3 DNA sequence: TGCAGCGTTGAGGGTCCGGGGGACGGACTCTACGAGCAGTACTTC. It translates to CSVEGPGDGLYEQYF.

This clonotype was found many times. V and J are TRBV20-1 and TRBJ2-1; D gene uncertain. The CDR3 consists of 14 residues. Germline CDR1 DFQATT, CDR2 SNEGSKA (reference sequence). V was trimmed by 6 bases and J by 9 bases, leaving 21 bases between them. CDR3 in amino acids: CSALDTLGMGEQFF. CDR3 nucleotide sequence: TGCAGTGCCCTTGATACGCTAGGTATGGGTGAGCAGTTCTTC.

This clonotype was observed at least ten times. The chain is built from TRBV20-1 and TRBJ1-1, with D uncertain. This CDR3 spans 11 amino acids. Germline CDR1 DFQATT, CDR2 SNEGSKA (reference sequence). The CDR3 coding sequence is TGCAGCCCTTTTTCGGGTTCCGAAGCTTTCTTT. Protein sequence: CSPFSGSEAFF.

Only a few counts were recorded for this clonotype. This chain joins TRBV7-2 and TRBJ2-3; D may be TRBD1 or TRBD2 (6 bases each). V was trimmed by 1 base and J by 4 bases, leaving 15 bases between them. This CDR3 has 16 amino acids. Germline loops: CDR1 SGHTA, CDR2 FQGNSA. The CDR3 sequence: CASSLVGRGGPDTQYF. Written as DNA, the CDR3 is TGTGCCAGCAGCTTAGTCGGCAGGGGAGGTCCAGATACGCAGTATTTT.

At least ten counts were recorded for this clonotype. The chain uses TRBV7-9 and TRBJ1-1; 8 bases match TRBD1. Germline trimming cut 4 bases from V and 4 bases from J; bases unmatched to any gene: 11. This CDR3 comprises 16 residues. CDR1 is SEHNR and CDR2 is FQNEAQ in the germline V gene (reference sequence). The CDR3 coding sequence is TGTGCCAGCAGCTCCTCAGGGGGCGGGCAAGGCACTGAAGCTTTCTTT. This codes for CASSSSGGGQGTEAFF.

This clonotype has a handful of counts. The chain combines TRBV25-1 with TRBJ2-7, with TRBD1 matching 8 bases. The germline V gene encodes CDR1 MGHDK and CDR2 SYGVNS. This CDR3 contains 17 residues. V was pared by 3 bases and J by 0 bases, with 10 bases of the junction left unmatched. The CDR3 region has the DNA TGTGCCAGCAGTGACCCCCCTACCGGGACAGGCTCCTACGAGCAGTACTTC. It is translated as CASSDPPTGTGSYEQYF.

This clonotype appeared a few times. This chain links TRBV9 with TRBJ2-3; D might be TRBD2 (6 bases). With 4 bases removed from V and 0 bases from J, the gap between germline ends came to 15 bases. The CDR3 is 16 amino acids. Germline assignment: CDR1 SGDLS and CDR2 YYNGEE. CDR3 sequence: CASSLRVRGSTDTQYF. The CDR3 nucleotides read TGTGCCAGCAGCCTAAGGGTCCGGGGGAGCACAGATACGCAGTATTTT.

This clonotype was observed a handful of times. This chain connects TRBV7-2 to TRBJ1-5; D gene unclear. Germline assignment: CDR1 SGHTA and CDR2 FQGNSA. Trimming removed 2 bases at V and 5 bases at J, with 4 bases between. The CDR3 covers 12 residues. The CDR3 bases are TGTGCCAGCAGCTTAAACGATCAGCCCCAGCATTTT. Its protein product is CASSLNDQPQHF.

The sample holds a few counts of this clonotype. The CDR3: CASSLTSGGVSYEQYF. DNA of the CDR3: TGTGCCAGCAGTTTAACTAGCGGGGGGGTTAGCTACGAGCAGTACTTC. The chain recombines TRBV28 with TRBJ2-7, with 13 bases matching TRBD2. CDR3 length equals 16 residues. Losses at the gene ends were 2 bases for V and 3 bases for J; bases not matched to a gene: 4. The V gene's germline CDR1 is MDHEN and CDR2 SYDVKM.

This clonotype was counted many times. This chain links TRBV25-1 with TRBJ1-5; no clear D gene. This CDR3 is 13 amino acids long. The germline gives CDR1 MGHDK, CDR2 SYGVNS. V was cut by 8 bases and J by 2 bases, with 10 bases left in between. CDR3 DNA sequence: TGTGCCAGCGGAAGAGACGGCAATCAGCCCCAGCATTTT. Encoded protein: CASGRDGNQPQHF.

This clonotype was counted ten times or more. V is TRBV5-1 and J is TRBJ2-2; D may be TRBD1 (6 bases). CDR3 length: 14 amino acids. Trimming removed 6 bases from V and 3 bases from J, with 12 bases in between. Germline lookup yields CDR1 SGHRS and CDR2 YFSETQ. CDR3 bases: TGCGCCAGCACAAACCCAGGGGACACCGGGGAGCTGTTTTTT. Its translation: CASTNPGDTGELFF.

The V call is TRBV7-8, the J call TRBJ2-5, with D maybe TRBD2 (5 bases). The V gene's germline CDR1 is SGHVS and CDR2 FQNEAQ. V lost 4 bases and J lost 7, with 10 bases in between. This CDR3 is 12 amino acids long. In DNA, the CDR3 is TGTGCCAGCAGCTCAGCGGATTGGACCCAGTACTTC. Amino acids: CASSSADWTQYF.

The table lists this clonotype with many counts. The CDR3 sequence: CASSWTGPYEQYF. For the CDR3, the DNA is TGCGCCAGCAGCTGGACAGGGCCCTACGAGCAGTACTTC. The chain links TRBV5-1 to TRBJ2-7; 8 bases are shared with TRBD1. The junction had 1 base not matched to a gene; V was cut back by 3 bases and J by 2 bases. The length of the CDR3 is 13 residues. Germline loops: CDR1 SGHRS, CDR2 YFSETQ.

V and J are TRBV4-2 and TRBJ2-1; weak D call: TRBD1 (7 bases). In germline, CDR1 is LGHNA, CDR2 YNFKEQ. V lost 3 bases, J lost 4 bases, and 16 bases lay in between. This CDR3 spans 16 amino acids. CDR3 amino acids: CASSQDAGQPYNEQFF. The CDR3 DNA reads TGTGCCAGCAGCCAGGACGCGGGACAGCCTTACAATGAGCAGTTCTTC.

This clonotype was counted ten times or more. The gene calls are TRBV27 and TRBJ2-1; 11 nucleotides agree with TRBD2. The CDR3 totals 15 residues. Per germline, CDR1 MNHEY and CDR2 SMNVEV (reference sequence). The junction had 2 bases not matched to a gene; V was cut back by 6 bases and J by 1 base. The chain's CDR3 is CASRRLAGSYNEQFF. The CDR3 DNA sequence: TGTGCCAGCAGAAGACTAGCGGGATCCTACAATGAGCAGTTCTTC.

In regard to this clonotype: Since the CDR3 does not end with the conserved phenylalanine or tryptophan, this likely comes from a read error. The CDR3 DNA reads as TGCGCCAGCAGCATCCGGGACAGCGCAGATACGCAGTATTCT. Its protein product is CASSIRDSADTQYS. The rearrangement links TRBV5-1 to TRBJ2-3, with 7 bases that match TRBD1. This CDR3 has 14 amino acids. J was trimmed by 4 bases and V by 4 bases; bases with no gene match: 6. Per the germline V gene, CDR1 is SGHRS and CDR2 is YFSETQ.

This clonotype came up many times. The chain couples TRBV28 to TRBJ2-7, with D uncertain. Trimming left V 4 bases short and J 3 bases short, with 16 bases between. Germline CDR1 and CDR2: MDHEN and SYDVKM. CDR3 size: 15 residues. CDR3 residues: CASSSYGNRVYEQYF. The CDR3 nucleotides are TGTGCCAGCAGTTCATATGGGAACCGAGTCTACGAGCAGTACTTC.

This clonotype has just a few counts. This sequence joins TRBV20-1 and TRBJ1-1; D might be TRBD1 (6 bases). There are 14 residues in the CDR3. The germline V gene has CDR1 DFQATT and CDR2 SNEGSKA (reference sequence). Trimming left V 3 bases short and J 3 bases short, with 14 bases between. The CDR3 here is CSASESGGHTEAFF. CDR3 DNA: TGCAGTGCTAGCGAGTCGGGGGGGCACACTGAAGCTTTCTTT.

This clonotype was recorded many times. The V gene is TRBV5-1, the J gene TRBJ2-2, with 10 bases lining up with TRBD1. V was clipped by 4 bases and J by 4 bases; unmatched bases: 7. Germline CDR1 SGHRS, CDR2 YFSETQ. The CDR3 consists of 16 residues. CDR3 in amino acids: CASSPQGTGVTGELFF. The CDR3 nucleotides read TGCGCCAGCAGCCCGCAGGGGACAGGGGTCACCGGGGAGCTGTTTTTT. The entire variable domain, with the rest obtained from reference TRBV5-1 and TRBJ2-2, is as follows: KAGVTQTPRYLIKTRGQQVTLSCSPISGHRSVSWYQQTPGQGLQFLFEYFSETQRNKGNFPGRFSGRQFSNSRSEMNVSTLELGDSALYLCASSPQGTGVTGELFFGEGSRLTVL.

The rearrangement joins TRBV7-2 to TRBJ2-7; 10 positions match TRBD1. This CDR3 spans 14 amino acids. Germline CDR1 reads SGHTA; CDR2 reads FQGNSA. After removal of 2 bases from V and 6 bases from J, the junction contained 4 bases not matched to a gene. CDR3 region: CASSLMGQGREQYF. The DNA for the CDR3 is TGTGCCAGCAGCTTAATGGGACAGGGGCGCGAGCAGTACTTC. Full variable domain (missing parts from reference TRBV7-2 and TRBJ2-7): GAGVSQSPSNKVTEKGKDVELRCDPISGHTALYWYRQSLGQGLEFLIYFQGNSAPDKSGLPSDRFSAERTGGSVSTLTIQRTQQEDSAVYLCASSLMGQGREQYFGPGTRLTVT.

This clonotype was picked up many times. The J gene is TRBJ1-1, the V gene TRBV7-9; D not certain. From germline, CDR1 is SEHNR and CDR2 FQNEAQ (reference sequence). Trimming removed 1 base from V and 1 base from J, with 10 bases in between. This CDR3 is 15 amino acids long. The CDR3 spells CASSLVGFGNTEAFF. The CDR3 region has the DNA TGTGCCAGCAGCTTAGTAGGATTCGGGAACACTGAAGCTTTCTTT.

For this clonotype: At one end the junction does not follow the germline gene, possibly because of a read error. The chain combines TRBV7-6 with TRBJ2-7, with a tentative D call TRBD2 (8 bases). Germline CDR1 SGHVS, CDR2 FNYEAQ. CDR3 size: 12 residues. The CDR3 is CASSFREGQLIF. The CDR3 DNA follows: TGTGCCAGCAGCTTCCGGGAGGGACAGTTGATCTTC.

This clonotype has ten or more counts. The chain is built from TRBV7-2 and TRBJ2-2; D is uncertain. V was trimmed by 3 bases and J by 3 bases, leaving 14 bases between them. The CDR3 loop spans 16 amino acids. Germline V CDR1 and CDR2: SGHTA, FQGNSA. In DNA, the CDR3 is TGTGCCAGCAGCTTGCAGGCCTCTCAGTACACCGGGGAGCTGTTTTTT. The encoded protein is CASSLQASQYTGELFF.